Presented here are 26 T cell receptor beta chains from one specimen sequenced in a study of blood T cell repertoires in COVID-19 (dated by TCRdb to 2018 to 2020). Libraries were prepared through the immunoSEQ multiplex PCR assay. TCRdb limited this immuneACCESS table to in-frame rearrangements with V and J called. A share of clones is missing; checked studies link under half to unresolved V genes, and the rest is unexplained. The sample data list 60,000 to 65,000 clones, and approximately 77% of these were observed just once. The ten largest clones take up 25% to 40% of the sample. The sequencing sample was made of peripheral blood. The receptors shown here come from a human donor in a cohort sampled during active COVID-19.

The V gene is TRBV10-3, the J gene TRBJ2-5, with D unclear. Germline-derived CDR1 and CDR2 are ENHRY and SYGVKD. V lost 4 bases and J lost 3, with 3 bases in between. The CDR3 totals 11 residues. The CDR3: CAISVKETQYF. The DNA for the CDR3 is TGTGCCATCAGTGTAAAAGAGACCCAGTACTTC.

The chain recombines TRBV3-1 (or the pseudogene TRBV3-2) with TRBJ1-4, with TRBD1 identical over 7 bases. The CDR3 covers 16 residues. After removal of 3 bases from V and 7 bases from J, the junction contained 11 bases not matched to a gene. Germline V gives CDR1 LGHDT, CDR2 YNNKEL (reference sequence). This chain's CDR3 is CASSQAPTGRSEKLFF. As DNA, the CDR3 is TGTGCCAGCAGCCAGGCCCCGACAGGGCGGAGTGAAAAACTGTTTTTT.

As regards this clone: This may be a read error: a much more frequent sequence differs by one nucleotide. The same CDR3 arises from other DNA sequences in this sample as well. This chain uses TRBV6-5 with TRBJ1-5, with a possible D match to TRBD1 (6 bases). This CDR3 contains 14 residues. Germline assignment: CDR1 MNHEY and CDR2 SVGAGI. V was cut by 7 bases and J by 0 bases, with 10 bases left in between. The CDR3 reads CASNPTGSNQPQHF. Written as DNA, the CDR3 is TGTGCCAGCAACCCGACAGGTAGCAATCAGCCCCAGCATTTT.

This chain's CDR3 is CASSVAPDSNEKLFF. The CDR3 nucleotides are TGTGCCAGCAGCGTAGCCCCAGACAGTAATGAAAAACTGTTTTTT. The chain is built from TRBV9 and TRBJ1-4; tentative D call: TRBD1 (5 bases). The germline V gene encodes CDR1 SGDLS and CDR2 YYNGEE. V was clipped by 0 bases and J by 4 bases, with 10 bases between them. The CDR3 spans 15 residues.

DNA of the CDR3: TGTGCCAGCAGCAAAGGAGGCACTGAAGCTTTCTTT. As protein: CASSKGGTEAFF. The rearrangement links TRBV21-1 to TRBJ1-1. TRBV21-1 is noted as a pseudogene. The CDR3 length is 12 residues.

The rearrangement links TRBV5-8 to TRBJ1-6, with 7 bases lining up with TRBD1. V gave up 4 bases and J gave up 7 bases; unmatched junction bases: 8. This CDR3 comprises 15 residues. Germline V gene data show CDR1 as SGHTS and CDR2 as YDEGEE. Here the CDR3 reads CASSPLAGGNSPLHF. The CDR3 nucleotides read TGTGCCAGCAGCCCTCTCGCAGGGGGGAATTCACCCCTCCACTTT.

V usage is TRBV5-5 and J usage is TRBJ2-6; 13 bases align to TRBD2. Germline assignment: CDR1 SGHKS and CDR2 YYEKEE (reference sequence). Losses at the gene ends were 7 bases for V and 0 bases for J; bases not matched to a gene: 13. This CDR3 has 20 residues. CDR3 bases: TGTGCCAGCGCCTTAAGGACTAGCGGGAGTACGGGCTCTGGGGCCAACGTCCTGACTTTC. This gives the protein CASALRTSGSTGSGANVLTF.

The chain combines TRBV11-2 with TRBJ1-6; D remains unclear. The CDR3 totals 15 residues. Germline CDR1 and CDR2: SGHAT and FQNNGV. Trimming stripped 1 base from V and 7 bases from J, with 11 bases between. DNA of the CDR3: TGTGCCAGCAGCTTAGGCGGATCTCGGAATTCACCCCTCCACTTT. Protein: CASSLGGSRNSPLHF.

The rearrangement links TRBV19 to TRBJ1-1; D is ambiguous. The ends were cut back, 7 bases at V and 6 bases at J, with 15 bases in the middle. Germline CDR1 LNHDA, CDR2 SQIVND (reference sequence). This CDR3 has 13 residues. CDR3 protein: CASIGRITPEAFF. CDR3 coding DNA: TGTGCCAGTATTGGCCGCATTACCCCTGAAGCTTTCTTT.

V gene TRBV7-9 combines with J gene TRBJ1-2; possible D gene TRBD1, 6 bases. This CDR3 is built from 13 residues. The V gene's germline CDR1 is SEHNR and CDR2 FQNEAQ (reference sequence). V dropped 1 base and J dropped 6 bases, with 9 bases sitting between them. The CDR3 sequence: CASSLVPGDGYTF. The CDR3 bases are TGTGCCAGCAGCTTAGTCCCAGGGGATGGCTACACCTTC.

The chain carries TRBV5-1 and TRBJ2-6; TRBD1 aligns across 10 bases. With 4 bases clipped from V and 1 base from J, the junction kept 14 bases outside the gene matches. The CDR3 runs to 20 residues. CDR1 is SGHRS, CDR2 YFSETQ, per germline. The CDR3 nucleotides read TGCGCCAGCAGCCCCGGGGGACAGGGGATTTTAGGGTCTGGGGCCAACGTCCTGACTTTC. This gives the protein CASSPGGQGILGSGANVLTF.

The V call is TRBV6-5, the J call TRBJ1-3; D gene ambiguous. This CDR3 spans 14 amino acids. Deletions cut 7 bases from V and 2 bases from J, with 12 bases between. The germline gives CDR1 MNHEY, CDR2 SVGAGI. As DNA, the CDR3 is TGTGCCAGCACCCTTAGTCCCACTGGAAACACCATATATTTT. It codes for CASTLSPTGNTIYF.

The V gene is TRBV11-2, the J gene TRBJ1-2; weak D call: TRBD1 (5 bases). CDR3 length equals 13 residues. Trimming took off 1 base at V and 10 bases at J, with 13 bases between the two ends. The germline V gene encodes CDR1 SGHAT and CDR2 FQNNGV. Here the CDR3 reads CASSLGQGGDYTF. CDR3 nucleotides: TGTGCCAGCAGCTTAGGCCAGGGTGGTGACTACACCTTC. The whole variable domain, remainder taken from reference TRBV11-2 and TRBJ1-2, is EAGVAQSPRYKIIEKRQSVAFWCNPISGHATLYWYQQILGQGPKLLIQFQNNGVVDDSQLPKDRFSAERLKGVDSTLKIQPAKLEDSAVYLCASSLGQGGDYTFGSGTRLTVV.

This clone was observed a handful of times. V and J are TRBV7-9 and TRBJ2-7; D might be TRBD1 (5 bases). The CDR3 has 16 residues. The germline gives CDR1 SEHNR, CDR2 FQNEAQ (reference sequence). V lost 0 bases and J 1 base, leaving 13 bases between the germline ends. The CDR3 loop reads CASSLAQVIGSYEQYF. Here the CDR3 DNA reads TGTGCCAGCAGCTTAGCACAGGTTATCGGGTCCTACGAGCAGTACTTC.

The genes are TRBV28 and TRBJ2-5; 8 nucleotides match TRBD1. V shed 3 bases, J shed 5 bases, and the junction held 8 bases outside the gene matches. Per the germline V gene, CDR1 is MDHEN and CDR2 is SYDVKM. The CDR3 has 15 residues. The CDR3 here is CASSLVGAGGETQYF. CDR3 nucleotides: TGTGCCAGCAGTTTGGTGGGGGCAGGGGGCGAGACCCAGTACTTC.

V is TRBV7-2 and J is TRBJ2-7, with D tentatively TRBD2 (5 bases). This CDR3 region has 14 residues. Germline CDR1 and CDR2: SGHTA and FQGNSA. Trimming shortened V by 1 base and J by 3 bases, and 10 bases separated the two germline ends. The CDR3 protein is CASSLGSGIYEQYF. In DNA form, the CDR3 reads TGTGCCAGCAGCTTAGGCTCCGGGATCTACGAGCAGTACTTC.

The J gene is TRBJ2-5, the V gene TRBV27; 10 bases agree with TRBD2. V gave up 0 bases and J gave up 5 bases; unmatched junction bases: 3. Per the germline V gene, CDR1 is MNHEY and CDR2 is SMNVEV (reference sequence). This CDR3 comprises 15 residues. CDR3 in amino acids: CASSLSSGGPETQYF. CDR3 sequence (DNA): TGTGCCAGCAGTTTATCTAGCGGGGGGCCGGAGACCCAGTACTTC.

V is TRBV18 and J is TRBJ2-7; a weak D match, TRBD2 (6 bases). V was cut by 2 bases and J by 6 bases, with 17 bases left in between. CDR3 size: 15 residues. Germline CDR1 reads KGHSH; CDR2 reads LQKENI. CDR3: CASSPTGRDLGEQYF. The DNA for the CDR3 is TGTGCCAGCTCACCAACGGGGCGGGACCTCGGCGAGCAGTACTTC.

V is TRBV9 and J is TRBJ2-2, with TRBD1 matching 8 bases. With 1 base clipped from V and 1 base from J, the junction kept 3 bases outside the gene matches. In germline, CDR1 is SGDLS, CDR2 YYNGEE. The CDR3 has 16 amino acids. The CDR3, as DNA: TGTGCCAGCAGCGTATTAGGGACAGGGAACACCGGGGAGCTGTTTTTT. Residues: CASSVLGTGNTGELFF.

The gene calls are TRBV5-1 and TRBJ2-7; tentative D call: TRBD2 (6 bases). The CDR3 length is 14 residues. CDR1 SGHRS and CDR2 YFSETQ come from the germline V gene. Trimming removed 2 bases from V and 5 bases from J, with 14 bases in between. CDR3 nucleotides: TGCGCCAGCAGCTTTGGGGGGTACCCTAACGAGCAGTACTTC. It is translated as CASSFGGYPNEQYF.

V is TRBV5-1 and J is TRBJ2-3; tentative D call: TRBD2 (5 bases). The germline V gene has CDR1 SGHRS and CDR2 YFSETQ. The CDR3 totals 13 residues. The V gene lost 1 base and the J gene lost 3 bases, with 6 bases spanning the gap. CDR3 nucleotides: TGCGCCAGCAGCTTGCGGGGTACAGATACGCAGTATTTT. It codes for CASSLRGTDTQYF.

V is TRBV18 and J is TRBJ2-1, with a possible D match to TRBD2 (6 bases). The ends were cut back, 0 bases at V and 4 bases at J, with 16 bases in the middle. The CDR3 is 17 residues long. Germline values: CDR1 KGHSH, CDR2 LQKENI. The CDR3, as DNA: TGTGCCAGCTCACCACCCCAAGCGGGCGACCGTTACAATGAGCAGTTCTTC. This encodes CASSPPQAGDRYNEQFF.

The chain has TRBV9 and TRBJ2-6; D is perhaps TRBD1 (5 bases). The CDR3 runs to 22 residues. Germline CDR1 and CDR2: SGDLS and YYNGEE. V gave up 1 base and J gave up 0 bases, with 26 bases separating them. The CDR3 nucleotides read TGTGCCAGCAGCGTAACAACCGATAGGGGCAGACACAGCCTCTCTGGGGCCAACGTCCTGACTTTC. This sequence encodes CASSVTTDRGRHSLSGANVLTF.

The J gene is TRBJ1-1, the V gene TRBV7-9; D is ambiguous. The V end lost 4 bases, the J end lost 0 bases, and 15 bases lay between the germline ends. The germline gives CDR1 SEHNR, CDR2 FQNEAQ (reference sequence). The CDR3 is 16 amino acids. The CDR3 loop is CASSWAASWMNTEAFF. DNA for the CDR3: TGTGCCAGCAGCTGGGCAGCAAGCTGGATGAACACTGAAGCTTTCTTT.

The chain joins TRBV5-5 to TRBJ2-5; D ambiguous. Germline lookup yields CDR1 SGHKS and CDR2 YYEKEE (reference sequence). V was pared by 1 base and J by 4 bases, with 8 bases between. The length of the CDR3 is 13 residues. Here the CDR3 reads CASSLSSGETQYF. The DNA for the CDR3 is TGTGCCAGCAGCTTGTCTAGTGGAGAGACCCAGTACTTC.

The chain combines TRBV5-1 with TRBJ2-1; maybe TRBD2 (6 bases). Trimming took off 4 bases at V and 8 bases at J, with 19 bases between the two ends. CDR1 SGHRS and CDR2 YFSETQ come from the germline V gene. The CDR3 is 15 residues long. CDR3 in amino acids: CASSITGTQWDEQFF. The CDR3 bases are TGCGCCAGCAGCATAACCGGGACTCAGTGGGATGAGCAGTTCTTC.